Below are 13 T cell receptor beta chains sequenced from a single sample in a study of CD8+ T cells in alopecia areata. From alopecia areata patients, lesional scalp punch biopsies and peripheral blood were collected. In each case, RNA was isolated and then reverse transcribed into cDNA as the sequencing template. Sequenced by immunoSEQ multiplex PCR; TCRdb stores in-frame clones only, minus some. The sample consists of 12,000 or so clones, over 60% of them appearing once. Specimen: skin. The source is a human donor with alopecia areata.

The chain couples TRBV7-2 to TRBJ2-4; 12 bases match TRBD1. Per the germline V gene, CDR1 is SGHTA and CDR2 is FQGNSA. V gave up 5 bases and J gave up 3 bases; unmatched junction bases: 11. The CDR3 contains 18 residues. The CDR3 DNA follows: TGTGCCAGCAGCACGACAACGGGACAGGGGGCGTTCAAAAACATTCAGTACTTC. Its protein is CASSTTTGQGAFKNIQYF.

This chain uses TRBV6-1 with TRBJ1-1; D uncertain. The V and J ends lost 5 bases and 13 bases respectively, with 17 bases between them. The germline V gene encodes CDR1 MNHNS and CDR2 SASEGT. This CDR3 contains 12 residues. The DNA for the CDR3 is TGTGCCAGCAGTTTTGAACAGCTTATTGGTTTCTTT. As protein: CASSFEQLIGFF.

V and J are TRBV7-9 and TRBJ2-1; 9 nucleotides agree with TRBD2. Germline CDR1 is SEHNR and CDR2 is FQNEAQ (reference sequence). Losses at the gene ends were 7 bases for V and 5 bases for J; bases not matched to a gene: 21. The CDR3 extends over 19 amino acids. CDR3: CASTSLPYSGREGHNEQFF. CDR3 nucleotides: TGTGCCAGCACCTCACTCCCTTATAGCGGGAGAGAAGGACACAATGAGCAGTTCTTC.

The chain employs TRBV2 and TRBJ1-1; D is uncertain. V lost 6 bases to trimming and J lost 3 bases, with 5 bases between them. Germline V gene data show CDR1 as SNHLY and CDR2 as FYNNEI. This CDR3 has 11 residues. The CDR3 coding sequence is TGTGCCAGCAGAAGAGACACTGAAGCTTTCTTT. Translating it yields CASRRDTEAFF.

The chain links TRBV27 to TRBJ1-2; D is uncertain. CDR3 length: 13 amino acids. V was clipped by 0 bases and J by 7 bases, with 9 bases between them. Germline assignment: CDR1 MNHEY and CDR2 SMNVEV (reference sequence). The CDR3, as DNA: TGTGCCAGCAGTTTATCGAAGGCTGGTGGCTACACCTTC. The encoded protein is CASSLSKAGGYTF.

J is TRBJ2-7 and V is TRBV6-6, with D tentatively TRBD1 (5 bases). The germline gives CDR1 MNHNY, CDR2 SVGAGI (reference sequence). Trimming cost V 6 bases and J 2 bases, with 14 bases left between them. The CDR3 consists of 14 residues. The CDR3 loop reads CASRKTETTYEQYF. CDR3 nucleotide sequence: TGTGCCAGCAGAAAGACAGAGACCACCTACGAGCAGTACTTC.

This clone came up once. This chain links TRBV5-6 with TRBJ2-7; D remains unclear. The CDR3 consists of 13 residues. The V gene lost 4 bases and the J gene lost 6 bases, with 14 bases spanning the gap. The germline V gene has CDR1 SGHDT and CDR2 YYEEEE. The CDR3 sequence is CASSPGLRTEQYF. The CDR3 DNA reads TGTGCCAGCAGCCCCGGGTTAAGAACCGAGCAGTACTTC.

The V gene is TRBV29-1, the J gene TRBJ2-1; the match to TRBD1 covers 8 bases. Germline V lookup: CDR1 SQVTM, CDR2 ANQGSEA. This CDR3 comprises 15 residues. The CDR3 sequence: CNVLGQGITYNEQFF. The CDR3 DNA is TGCAACGTCCTAGGACAGGGTATAACCTACAATGAGCAGTTCTTC.

This chain uses TRBV5-1 with TRBJ2-6; D not resolved. CDR3 size: 18 residues. Germline CDR1 and CDR2: SGHRS and YFSETQ. The V end was cut by 4 bases, the J end by 0 bases, with 17 bases between. The CDR3, as DNA: TGCGCCAGCAGCCCCACCTCGACGGACCTCTCTGGGGCCAACGTCCTGACTTTC. This gives the protein CASSPTSTDLSGANVLTF.

A single count supports this clone. V usage is TRBV4-2 and J usage is TRBJ1-1; possible D gene TRBD1, 5 bases. The CDR3 covers 13 residues. CDR1 is LGHNA and CDR2 is YNFKEQ in the germline V gene. V lost 0 bases to trimming and J lost 10 bases, with 12 bases between them. CDR3 in amino acids: CASSQDIQGSAFF. The CDR3 nucleotides are TGTGCCAGCAGCCAAGACATTCAGGGATCAGCTTTCTTT.

In its sample, this clone was seen once. This chain joins TRBV6-5 and TRBJ2-2; unclear D gene. The CDR3 sequence is 13 residues long. Per the germline V gene, CDR1 is MNHEY and CDR2 is SVGAGI. Trimming took 4 bases from V and 0 from J, leaving 3 bases between them. The CDR3 region has the DNA TGTGCCAGCAGTTCAGCGAACACCGGGGAGCTGTTTTTT. Encoded protein: CASSSANTGELFF.

V usage is TRBV27 and J usage is TRBJ1-1; 7 bases map to TRBD1. Germline V gene data show CDR1 as MNHEY and CDR2 as SMNVEV (reference sequence). V shed 6 bases, J shed 10 bases, and the junction held 14 bases outside the gene matches. The CDR3 loop spans 14 amino acids. CDR3 nucleotide sequence: TGTGCCAGCAGAGCGACAGGGCGACTTGGCGGAGCTTTCTTT. Its translation is CASRATGRLGGAFF.

This clone was observed a few times. V usage is TRBV7-8 and J usage is TRBJ2-1; 7 bases agree with TRBD1. CDR3 length: 15 residues. The junction had 5 bases not matched to a gene; V was cut back by 3 bases and J by 3 bases. The germline V gene encodes CDR1 SGHVS and CDR2 FQNEAQ. As DNA, the CDR3 is TGTGCCAGCAGCTTCAGGGGACAGAACTACAATGAGCAGTTCTTC. Translation: CASSFRGQNYNEQFF.